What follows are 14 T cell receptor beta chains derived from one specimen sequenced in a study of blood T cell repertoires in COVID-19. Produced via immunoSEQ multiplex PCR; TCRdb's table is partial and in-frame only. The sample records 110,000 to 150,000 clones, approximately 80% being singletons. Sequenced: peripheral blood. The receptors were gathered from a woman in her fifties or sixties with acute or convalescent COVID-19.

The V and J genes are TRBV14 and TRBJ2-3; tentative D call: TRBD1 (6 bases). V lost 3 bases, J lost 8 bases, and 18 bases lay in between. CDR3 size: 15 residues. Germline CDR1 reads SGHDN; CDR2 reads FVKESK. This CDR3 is CASSQATATRGTQYF. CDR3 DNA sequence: TGTGCCAGCAGCCAGGCGACAGCCACCAGGGGTACGCAGTATTTT.

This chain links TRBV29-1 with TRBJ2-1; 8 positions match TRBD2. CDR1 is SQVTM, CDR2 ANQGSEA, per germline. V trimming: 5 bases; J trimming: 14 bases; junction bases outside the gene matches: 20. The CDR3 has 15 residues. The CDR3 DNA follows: TGCAGCGTTAGCTCCGGGACTAGTGACAGGCGCGGGAAGTTCTTC. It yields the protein CSVSSGTSDRRGKFF.

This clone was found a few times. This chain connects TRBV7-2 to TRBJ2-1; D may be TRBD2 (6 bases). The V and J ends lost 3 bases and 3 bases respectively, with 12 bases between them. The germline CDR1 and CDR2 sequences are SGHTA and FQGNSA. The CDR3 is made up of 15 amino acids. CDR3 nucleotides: TGTGCCAGCAGCTTGAGGGCGGGGAACTACAATGAGCAGTTCTTC. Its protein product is CASSLRAGNYNEQFF.

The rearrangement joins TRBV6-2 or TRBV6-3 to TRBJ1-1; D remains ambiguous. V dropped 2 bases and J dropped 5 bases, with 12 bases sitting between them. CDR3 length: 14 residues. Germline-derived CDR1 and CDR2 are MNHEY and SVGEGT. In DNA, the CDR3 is TGTGCCAGCAGTTACAGGAATGCGGGGACTGAAGCTTTCTTT. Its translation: CASSYRNAGTEAFF.

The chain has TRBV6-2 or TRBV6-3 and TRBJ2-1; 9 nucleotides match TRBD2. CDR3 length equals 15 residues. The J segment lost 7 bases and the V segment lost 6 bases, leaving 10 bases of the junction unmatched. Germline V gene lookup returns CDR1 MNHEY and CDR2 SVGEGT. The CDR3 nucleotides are TGTGCCAGCAGCTTAGAGCGGGGGGCCTGGAATGAGCAGTTCTTC. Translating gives CASSLERGAWNEQFF.

The CDR3 sequence is CASSTGQGAYEQYF. The CDR3 DNA follows: TGCGCCAGCAGCACCGGACAGGGAGCCTACGAGCAGTACTTC. The J gene is TRBJ2-7, the V gene TRBV5-1; 8 bases are a match to TRBD1. This CDR3 region has 14 residues. CDR1 and CDR2 from the germline V gene are SGHRS and YFSETQ. The V gene end was trimmed by 4 bases and the J gene end by 2 bases; junction bases not matched to a gene: 5.

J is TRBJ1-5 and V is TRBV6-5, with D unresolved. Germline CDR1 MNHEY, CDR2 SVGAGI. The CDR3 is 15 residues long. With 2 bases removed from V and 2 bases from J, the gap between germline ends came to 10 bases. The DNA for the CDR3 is TGTGCCAGCAGTTACCAGAAGAGGCGCAATCAGCCCCAGCATTTT. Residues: CASSYQKRRNQPQHF.

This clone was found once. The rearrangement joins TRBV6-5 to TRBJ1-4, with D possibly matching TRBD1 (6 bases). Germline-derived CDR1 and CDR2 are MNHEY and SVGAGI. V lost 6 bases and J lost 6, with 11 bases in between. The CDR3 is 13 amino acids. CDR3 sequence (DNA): TGTGCCAGCAGCCACAACAGGGATGAAAAACTGTTTTTT. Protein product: CASSHNRDEKLFF.

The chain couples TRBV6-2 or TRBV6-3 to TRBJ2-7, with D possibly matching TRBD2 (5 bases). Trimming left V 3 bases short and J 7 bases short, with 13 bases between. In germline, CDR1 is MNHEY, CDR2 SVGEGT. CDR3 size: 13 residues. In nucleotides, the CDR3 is TGTGCCAGCAGTTATAGCGACCGGGTGGAGCAGTACTTC. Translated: CASSYSDRVEQYF.

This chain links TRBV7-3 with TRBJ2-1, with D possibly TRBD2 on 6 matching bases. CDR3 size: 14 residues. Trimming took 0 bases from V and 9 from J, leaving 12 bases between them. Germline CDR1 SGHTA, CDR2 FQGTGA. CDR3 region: CASSLTRSGSEQFF. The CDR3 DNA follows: TGTGCCAGCAGCTTAACGAGATCCGGGAGTGAGCAGTTCTTC.

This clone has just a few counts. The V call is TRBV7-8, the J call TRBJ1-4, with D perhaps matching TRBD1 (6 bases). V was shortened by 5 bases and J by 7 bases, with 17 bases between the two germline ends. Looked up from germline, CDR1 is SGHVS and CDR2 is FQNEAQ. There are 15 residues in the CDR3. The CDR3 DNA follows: TGTGCCAGCAGCCCCCATTCCGGGACACCTGAAAAACTGTTTTTT. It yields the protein CASSPHSGTPEKLFF.

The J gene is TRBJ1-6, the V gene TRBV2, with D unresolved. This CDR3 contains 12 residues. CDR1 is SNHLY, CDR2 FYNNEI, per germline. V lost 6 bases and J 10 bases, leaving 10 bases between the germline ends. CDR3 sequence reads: CASSEGWSPLHF. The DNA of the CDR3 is TGTGCCAGCAGCGAGGGTTGGTCACCCCTCCACTTT.

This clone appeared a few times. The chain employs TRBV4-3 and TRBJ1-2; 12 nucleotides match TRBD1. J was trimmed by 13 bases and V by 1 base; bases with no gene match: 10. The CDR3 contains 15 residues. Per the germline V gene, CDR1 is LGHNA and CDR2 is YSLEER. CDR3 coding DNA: TGCGCCAGCAGCCAAGGGATGGGACAGGGGGCGCGCGGCACCTTC. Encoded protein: CASSQGMGQGARGTF.

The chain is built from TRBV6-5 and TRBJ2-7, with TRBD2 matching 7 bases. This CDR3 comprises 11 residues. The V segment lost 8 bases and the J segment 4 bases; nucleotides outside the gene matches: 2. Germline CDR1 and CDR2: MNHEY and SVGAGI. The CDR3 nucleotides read TGTGCCAGCCGGCGGGGGTACGAGCAGTACTTC. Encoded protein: CASRRGYEQYF.